This T cell receptor (beta chain) was recovered during a study of blood T cell repertoires in COVID-19. Looking at the study overall: COVID-19 samples, acute and convalescent, were from the United States, Italy and Spain. PBMCs, B-cell-depleted T cells, or T cells were the source of the cDNA or gDNA that made up the material.

Study processing details: From reference gene primer amplification, estimates of nucleated cell counts were derived. Assay: immunoSEQ multiplex PCR; the TCRdb copy retains only in-frame clones and omits some. The V and J calls and clone size were taken over from that table, and D and trimming were inferred from the DNA. The sample lists more than 140,000 clones, roughly 88% occurring once. This clone was seen only once. Between the trimmed V and J ends, which lost 4 bases and 3 bases, there was a span of 11 bases. The germline V gene encodes CDR1 MRHNA and CDR2 SNTAGT. The CDR3 is made up of 14 amino acids.

The sample taken for sequencing was peripheral blood. This clonotype originated in a woman between 45 and 65 years old in a cohort sampled during active or convalescent COVID-19. The V call is TRBV6-4, the J call TRBJ2-3; perhaps TRBD2 as D (5 bases). The CDR3 coding sequence is TGTGCCAGCAGTGGCCGGGGTTGGACAGATACGCAGTATTTT. Translation gives CASSGRGWTDTQYF.